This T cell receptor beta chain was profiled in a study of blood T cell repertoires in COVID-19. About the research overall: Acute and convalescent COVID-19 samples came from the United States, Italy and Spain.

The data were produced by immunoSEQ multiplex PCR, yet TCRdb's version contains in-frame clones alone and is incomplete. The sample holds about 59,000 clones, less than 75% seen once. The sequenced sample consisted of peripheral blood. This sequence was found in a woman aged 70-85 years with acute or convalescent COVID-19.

CDR3 bases: TGTGCCAGCAGTGTCCGAGGACAGGCGTATAATCAGCCCCAGCATTTT. Protein product: CASSVRGQAYNQPQHF. The V and J genes are TRBV2 and TRBJ1-5; 7 positions agree with TRBD1. Germline V CDR1 and CDR2: SNHLY, FYNNEI. CDR3 length: 16 amino acids. With 4 bases clipped from V and 4 bases from J, the junction kept 10 bases outside the gene matches.